The T cell receptor beta chain described here comes from a study of beta chain features in type 1 diabetes. Expressed TCRB transcripts got sequenced, as all isolated RNA was reverse transcribed. Profiling relied on immunoSEQ multiplex PCR, and the TCRdb table lists in-frame clones only, not all of them. The sample holds 200,000 to 300,000 clones, 25% to 30% seen once. Findings and caveats of the study: Type 1 diabetes patients had fewer VDJ junction insertions and more deletions.

The trim removed 0 bases at V and 3 bases at J, leaving 4 bases unmatched. The CDR3 covers 16 residues. Germline assignment: CDR1 SGDLS and CDR2 YYNGEE. This clone was seen only a few times. Its antigen is still unknown. The chain joins TRBV9 to TRBJ2-1, with 9 bases that match TRBD2. Material: central memory CD4+ T cells from blood. The receptor was derived from a man in his thirties or forties in good health. CDR3 sequence (DNA): TGTGCCAGCAGCGTAGCTAGCGGGAATAACTACAATGAGCAGTTCTTC. This encodes CASSVASGNNYNEQFF.